These T cell receptor beta chains were read from a single sample in a study of post-analysis software for immune sequencing data. From the PCR reads, TCRdb called clonotypes with MiXCR, one entry per CDR3 protein. The sample has a few hundred thousand distinct CDR3 sequences; nearly 45% are singletons. The sequenced sample was blood. These receptors all come from a girl under 18 with multiple sclerosis. Both conserved end residues are part of each CDR3. A D gene is named only where the DNA matches it firmly. Rows may omit the clone size; those that give it use once, few, many or a size class.

d_call,clone_size,v_call,j_call,cdr3_nt,cdr3_aa
TRBD1,.,TRBV30,TRBJ2-7,TGTGCCTGGAGCGAGACAGGGGGTTCCTACGAGCAGTACTTC,CAWSETGGSYEQYF
TRBD2,.,TRBV6-5,TRBJ2-1,TGTGCCAGTGGACTAGCGGATTACAATGAGCAGTTCTTC,CASGLADYNEQFF
.,.,TRBV28,TRBJ2-2,TGTGCCAGCAGCCTTCCAGGGGAGCTGTTTTTT,CASSLPGELFF
TRBD2,few,TRBV20-1,TRBJ2-1,TGCAGTGTTGTAGCGGGAGACGGGATCAGTGAGCAGTTCTTC,CSVVAGDGISEQFF
TRBD2,.,TRBV20-1,TRBJ2-5,TGCAGTGCTATTAGCGGGGGGAAGACCCAGTACTTC,CSAISGGKTQYF
.,.,TRBV9,TRBJ2-7,TGTGCCAGCAGCCCCCCCAGGGCAACCTACGAGCAGTACTTC,CASSPPRATYEQYF
.,.,TRBV28,TRBJ2-5,TGTGCCAGCAGTCCCCTAGGGGGGACCCAGTACTTC,CASSPLGGTQYF
.,.,TRBV24-1,TRBJ1-4,TGTGCCACCAGTGATACAGGATCTTCCGTTGAAAAACTGTTTTTT,CATSDTGSSVEKLFF
TRBD2,few,TRBV4-2,TRBJ2-7,TGTGCCAGCAGCCAAGATGCTAGCGGGATGGTCTACGAGCAGTACTTC,CASSQDASGMVYEQYF
.,.,TRBV3-1,TRBJ2-7,TGTGCCAGCAGCACCCCAGTGAGCGAGCAGTACTTC,CASSTPVSEQYF
TRBD2,few,TRBV10-3,TRBJ2-7,TGTGCCATCAGTGAGGGGGAGGGCGGTCCCTACGAGCAGTACTTC,CAISEGEGGPYEQYF
TRBD2,.,TRBV20-1,TRBJ2-1,TGCAGTGCTAGATACTTAGCGGGAGGGCCGTTATACAATGAGCAGTTCTTC,CSARYLAGGPLYNEQFF
TRBD2,.,TRBV5-1,TRBJ2-1,TGCGCCAGCAGCTTGGCGGTTAGCGGGAACTACAATGAGCAGTTCTTC,CASSLAVSGNYNEQFF
.,.,TRBV6-5,TRBJ1-2,TGTGCCAGCAGTCCCGGGGGGTTAGCTAACTATGGCTACACCTTC,CASSPGGLANYGYTF
TRBD2,few,TRBV27,TRBJ2-7,TGTGCCAGCAGTTTAGGGGGAGGGCTCTCCTACGAGCAGTACTTC,CASSLGGGLSYEQYF
TRBD2,.,TRBV12-3/TRBV12-4,TRBJ2-7,TGTGCCAGCAGTTCTACACCGGGACTAGGGACCTCCTACGAGCAGTACTTC,CASSSTPGLGTSYEQYF
TRBD1,.,TRBV15,TRBJ2-5,TGTGCCACCAGCAGTCTCTTAGAAGGGGGCGAAAAGACCCAGTACTTC,CATSSLLEGGEKTQYF
TRBD2,few,TRBV27,TRBJ2-3,TGTGCCAGCAGTCTAGGACTAGTCAGCACAGATACGCAGTATTTT,CASSLGLVSTDTQYF
.,.,TRBV10-3,TRBJ1-2,TGTGCCATCAGCGCGTACAGGGCCACGGATCGTAACTATGGCTACACCTTC,CAISAYRATDRNYGYTF
.,.,TRBV2,TRBJ2-1,TGTGCCAGCAGAGTGGAGCCTCTCGTCTACAATGAGCAGTTCTTC,CASRVEPLVYNEQFF
TRBD2,few,TRBV29-1,TRBJ2-1,TGCAGCGGGCGGCTAGCGGGAGTCGATGAGCAGTTCTTC,CSGRLAGVDEQFF
.,.,TRBV5-1,TRBJ1-2,TGCGCCAGCAGCCACGGACGGGGGGCGAACTATGGCTACACCTTC,CASSHGRGANYGYTF
.,.,TRBV27,TRBJ1-5,TGTGCCAGCAGTTTGGGCTATAGGAATCAGCCCCAGCATTTT,CASSLGYRNQPQHF
TRBD2,once,TRBV11-2,TRBJ2-1,TGTGCCAGCAGCTTAGATCTTGCGGGAGTAACCTACAATGAGCAGTTCTTC,CASSLDLAGVTYNEQFF
.,.,TRBV20-1,TRBJ2-3,TGCAGTGCCATCGATACGGATACGCAGTATTTT,CSAIDTDTQYF
.,.,TRBV7-2,TRBJ2-2,TGTGCCAGCAGCTTAGCGATTGGCACGAACACCGGGGAGCTGTTTTTT,CASSLAIGTNTGELFF
.,few,TRBV5-1,TRBJ2-7,TGCGCCAGCAGCTTGAATCCTACCCTCTACAGTGAGCAGTACTTC,CASSLNPTLYSEQYF
TRBD1,once,TRBV6-6,TRBJ2-5,TGTGCCAGCAGTTACTCGATGGGGCCGGGACAGGGTGAGCAGTACTTC,CASSYSMGPGQGEQYF
TRBD1,many,TRBV29-1,TRBJ2-5,TGCAGCGTTCTACGCCGGGACAGGGTGGAGACCCAGTACTTC,CSVLRRDRVETQYF
TRBD2,.,TRBV7-2,TRBJ2-5,TGTGCCAGCAGCCCGCTTAGCGGGGGATTTGAGGAGACCCAGTACTTC,CASSPLSGGFEETQYF
.,few,TRBV28,TRBJ2-3,TGTGCCAGCAGAGCCTTGGGGGGGCAGGTCCAGACAGATACGCAGTATTTT,CASRALGGQVQTDTQYF
TRBD2,few,TRBV5-1,TRBJ2-7,TGCGCCAGCAGCTTGGAGACTAGCGGGAGTTCTTACGAGCAGTACTTC,CASSLETSGSSYEQYF
TRBD1,few,TRBV15,TRBJ2-3,TGTGCCACCAGCAGAGGGACAGGGGGATTGGATACGCAGTATTTT,CATSRGTGGLDTQYF
TRBD1,.,TRBV10-3,TRBJ1-2,TGTGCCATCAGTGACCTTAAACAGGGGATCTATGGCTACACCTTC,CAISDLKQGIYGYTF
TRBD2,few,TRBV5-5,TRBJ2-7,TGTGCCAGCAGCTATCTTTGGGTAGCGGGACTCTACGAGCAGTACTTC,CASSYLWVAGLYEQYF
TRBD1,few,TRBV20-1,TRBJ1-5,TGCAGTGCTCCCGACCTTCAGCTTACAGGGGATCAGCCCCAGCATTTT,CSAPDLQLTGDQPQHF
TRBD2,.,TRBV20-1,TRBJ2-7,TGCAGTGCTAGGGGTAGCGGGAGCAACTCCGAGCAGTACTTC,CSARGSGSNSEQYF
TRBD2,few,TRBV5-1,TRBJ2-1,TGCGCCAGCAGCTTGGCCGGGGCGGGAGTCTCCAATGAGCAGTTCTTC,CASSLAGAGVSNEQFF
.,few,TRBV20-1,TRBJ1-2,TGCAGTGCTACTACGGGGGAGTATGGCTACACCTTC,CSATTGEYGYTF
.,.,TRBV24-1,TRBJ2-4,TGTGCCACCTCCGACAGGATCCAAAACATTCAGTACTTC,CATSDRIQNIQYF
TRBD1,.,TRBV24-1,TRBJ2-7,TGTGCCACCAGTGACCCGGGACAGTTCGAGCAGTACTTC,CATSDPGQFEQYF
.,.,TRBV28,TRBJ1-2,TGTGCCAGCGTCCTTAAGGACTATGGCTACACCTTC,CASVLKDYGYTF
.,.,TRBV15,TRBJ1-2,TGTGCCACCAGCAGAGGAGGAGGGCCGAACTATGGCTACACCTTC,CATSRGGGPNYGYTF
.,.,TRBV29-1,TRBJ2-1,TGCAGCGTTCTGGGGGGATTATACAATGAGCAGTTCTTC,CSVLGGLYNEQFF
.,.,TRBV13,TRBJ2-3,TGTGCCAGCAGCAAGCCAAGCACAGATACGCAGTATTTT,CASSKPSTDTQYF